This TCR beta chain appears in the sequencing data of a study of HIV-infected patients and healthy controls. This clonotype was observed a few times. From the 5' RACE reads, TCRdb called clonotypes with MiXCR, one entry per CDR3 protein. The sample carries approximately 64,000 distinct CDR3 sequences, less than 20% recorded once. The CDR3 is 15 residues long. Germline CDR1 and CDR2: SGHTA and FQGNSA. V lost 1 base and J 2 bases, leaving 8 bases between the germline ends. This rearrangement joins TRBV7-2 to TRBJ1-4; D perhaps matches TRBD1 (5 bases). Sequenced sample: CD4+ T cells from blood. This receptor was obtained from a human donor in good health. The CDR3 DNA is TGTGCCAGCAGCTTAGGCGCAGGGACTAATGAAAAACTGTTTTTT. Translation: CASSLGAGTNEKLFF.